The 16 T cell receptor beta chains listed next were all sequenced from one sample in a study of control samples from healthy donors and cancer patients. Libraries were prepared by immunoSEQ multiplex PCR; TCRdb keeps only in-frame clonotypes and omits some of them. The table shows about 180,000 clones, with around 94% occurring only once. What was sequenced was blood. The source is a man aged 30 to 39 in good health.

V gene TRBV30 combines with J gene TRBJ1-3; the D gene is possibly TRBD1 (5 bases). The CDR3 is 13 residues long. With 3 bases removed from V and 2 bases from J, the gap between germline ends came to 8 bases. Germline V gene sequence: CDR1 GTSNPN, CDR2 SVGIG (reference sequence). Here the CDR3 reads CAWSGTTGNTIYF. The CDR3 bases are TGTGCCTGGAGCGGGACTACTGGAAACACCATATATTTT. Full variable domain (outside the CDR3, taken from reference TRBV30 and TRBJ1-3): SQTIHQWPATLVQPVGSPLSLECTVEGTSNPNLYWYRQAAGRGLQLLFYSVGIGQISSEVPQNLSASRPQDRQFILSSKKLLLSDSGFYLCAWSGTTGNTIYFGEGSWLTVV.

This clone was counted only a few times. The J gene is TRBJ2-7, the V gene TRBV28; TRBD1 matches 7 bases. The CDR3 totals 14 residues. Germline CDR1 reads MDHEN; CDR2 reads SYDVKM. The V segment lost 5 bases and the J segment 7 bases; nucleotides outside the gene matches: 11. As DNA, the CDR3 is TGTGCCAGCAGTCCTCACAGGGGATTGCGGGAGCAGTACTTC. Its translation is CASSPHRGLREQYF.

CDR3 DNA: TGCACCAGCTACGGGGTAACAGGGGATAATAGCAATCAGCCCCAGCATTTT. It encodes CTSYGVTGDNSNQPQHF. J is TRBJ1-5 and V is TRBV1; the table's D gene call, TRBD1, was not cross checked with the DNA. TRBV1 is classified as a pseudogene. The CDR3 runs 17 residues.

The J gene is TRBJ1-2, the V gene TRBV6-5; TRBD1 aligns across 8 bases. Germline trimming cut 6 bases from V and 4 bases from J; bases unmatched to any gene: 7. The V gene's germline CDR1 is MNHEY and CDR2 SVGAGI. The CDR3 totals 14 residues. The CDR3 spells CASRPDRGVYGYTF. The CDR3 DNA reads TGTGCCAGCAGACCCGACAGGGGCGTCTATGGCTACACCTTC.

This rearrangement joins TRBV29-1 to TRBJ1-2; 7 bases map to TRBD1. Per germline, CDR1 SQVTM and CDR2 ANQGSEA. The CDR3 totals 15 residues. V trimming: 0 bases; J trimming: 5 bases; junction bases outside the gene matches: 9. The DNA of the CDR3 is TGCAGCGTTGAAGATCAGGGGGGATCATGGTATGGCTACACCTTC. It encodes CSVEDQGGSWYGYTF.

This chain joins TRBV9 and TRBJ2-3; D may be TRBD2 (6 bases). Germline CDR1 reads SGDLS; CDR2 reads YYNGEE. The CDR3 extends over 16 amino acids. The V end was cut by 3 bases, the J end by 3 bases, with 17 bases between. The CDR3 reads CASSGSGSRKTDTQYF. CDR3 DNA: TGTGCCAGCAGCGGGTCCGGGAGCCGGAAAACAGATACGCAGTATTTT.

The chain joins TRBV6-1 to TRBJ2-7; perhaps D is TRBD1 or TRBD2 (5 bases each). The V end lost 2 bases, the J end lost 3 bases, and 14 bases lay between the germline ends. The CDR3 sequence is 15 residues long. Germline V lookup: CDR1 MNHNS, CDR2 SASEGT. The CDR3 DNA reads TGTGCCAGCAGTGAATTAGGGACCGACGTCTACGAGCAGTACTTC. Translation: CASSELGTDVYEQYF.

The chain employs TRBV6-5 and TRBJ2-3; 9 nucleotides match TRBD1. Looked up from germline, CDR1 is MNHEY and CDR2 is SVGAGI. The V segment lost 6 bases and the J segment 10 bases; nucleotides outside the gene matches: 8. The CDR3 sequence is 13 residues long. The CDR3 DNA sequence: TGTGCCAGCAGCAGTACAGGGGGCTCCGCGCAGTATTTT. It codes for CASSSTGGSAQYF.

This clone appeared once. The chain carries TRBV7-6 and TRBJ1-3; D is unresolved. Germline V CDR1 and CDR2: SGHVS, FNYEAQ. V was shortened by 1 base and J by 14 bases, with 21 bases between the two germline ends. The CDR3 covers 15 residues. CDR3 loop: CASSLVHSSGNTLYF. The CDR3 nucleotides read TGTGCCAGCAGCTTAGTTCACAGCTCCGGAAACACTCTATATTTT.

This rearrangement joins TRBV9 to TRBJ2-3; D assignment may be TRBD1 or TRBD2 (5 bases each). The V end was cut by 0 bases, the J end by 4 bases, with 9 bases between. The CDR3 covers 14 residues. Germline V gives CDR1 SGDLS, CDR2 YYNGEE. CDR3 in amino acids: CASSVGGEPDTQYF. In nucleotides, the CDR3 is TGTGCCAGCAGCGTAGGAGGGGAGCCAGATACGCAGTATTTT.

J is TRBJ1-1 and V is TRBV6-2 or TRBV6-3; D gene unclear. The germline V gene encodes CDR1 MNHEY and CDR2 SVGEGT. CDR3 length: 16 residues. V lost 2 bases and J 5 bases, leaving 18 bases between the germline ends. The DNA for the CDR3 is TGTGCCAGCAGTTACGTCCGAAATAGTTACGAGACTGAAGCTTTCTTT. Its protein product is CASSYVRNSYETEAFF.

CDR3 sequence: CASSFGAEQYF. Written as DNA, the CDR3 is TGTGCCAGCAGTTTTGGAGCCGAGCAGTACTTC. V and J are TRBV27 and TRBJ2-7, with D uncertain. The CDR3 totals 11 residues. V gave up 3 bases and J gave up 6 bases, with 6 bases separating them. Germline V gene data show CDR1 as MNHEY and CDR2 as SMNVEV (reference sequence).

V and J are TRBV6-5 and TRBJ2-1; 9 positions match TRBD2. V lost 6 bases and J lost 9; bases outside the gene matches: 9. The CDR3 length is 14 residues. Germline V gene lookup returns CDR1 MNHEY and CDR2 SVGAGI. The CDR3 here is CASRLAGSGSEQFF. The CDR3 DNA reads TGTGCCAGCAGACTAGCGGGCTCGGGCTCTGAGCAGTTCTTC.

CDR3 loop: CASSYSIGTGYQPQHF. CDR3 DNA sequence: TGTGCCAGCAGTTACTCGATAGGGACAGGGTACCAGCCCCAGCATTTT. V usage is TRBV6-2 or TRBV6-3 and J usage is TRBJ1-5, with 9 bases identical to TRBD1. J was trimmed by 7 bases and V by 0 bases; bases with no gene match: 7. This CDR3 spans 16 amino acids. Germline V gene lookup returns CDR1 MNHEY and CDR2 SVGEGT.

The chain has TRBV9 and TRBJ1-3; TRBD1 agrees at 10 bases. Per germline, CDR1 SGDLS and CDR2 YYNGEE. V was clipped by 1 base and J by 3 bases; unmatched bases: 1. The CDR3 spans 15 residues. The CDR3 sequence is CASSVRTGGGNTIYF. For the CDR3, the DNA is TGTGCCAGCAGCGTAAGGACAGGGGGTGGAAACACCATATATTTT.

The J gene is TRBJ1-4, the V gene TRBV29-1; 8 positions agree with TRBD1. CDR1 is SQVTM and CDR2 is ANQGSEA in the germline V gene. V lost 6 bases and J lost 1; bases outside the gene matches: 4. This CDR3 contains 14 residues. The CDR3 loop is CSVLDRGTNEKLFF. The CDR3 DNA sequence: TGCAGCGTCCTCGACAGGGGAACTAATGAAAAACTGTTTTTT.